This T cell receptor (beta chain) was recorded in a study of Ad26.COV2.S vaccination and SARS-CoV-2 variants. On the study more broadly: Enrolled in COV1001, the donor was in the Ad26.COV2.S trial arm, which received the vaccine. Study results and caveats: After vaccination, reports described spike-specific CD8+ and CD4+ T cell responses as showing substantial breadth. Vaccine recipients posted higher spike-specific TCR breadth than their placebo counterparts.

Note on this clone: Its antigen remains unknown.

This CDR3 has 11 amino acids. Germline V gives CDR1 DFQATT, CDR2 SNEGSKA (reference sequence). V lost 3 bases to trimming and J lost 11 bases, with 13 bases between them. The protocol was immunoSEQ multiplex PCR, while the TCRdb copy is restricted to in-frame clones and leaves out a portion. The sample includes about 680,000 clones, 80% to 90% of them seen just once. Treatment indicated: some 19 received Ad26.COV2.S at low or high dose, single or two shots; about five received placebo; per-sample allocation not given. The study sampled participants on day 63 after the first vaccine or placebo injection.

The source of this sequence is a person between 18 and 59 years old who received the Ad26.COV2.S COVID-19 vaccine or a placebo. The sample in question was peripheral blood, obtained in a trial of Ad26.COV2.S vaccine versus placebo. This sequence joins TRBV20-1 and TRBJ1-2; a possible D gene is TRBD1 (6 bases). The CDR3, as DNA: TGCAGTGCTAGGTCCCCGGACAGTTACACCTTC. Its protein is CSARSPDSYTF.